Sequencing of this T cell receptor (beta chain) was carried out in a study of cytomegalovirus exposure and HLA in healthy donors. Overall study findings and caveats: A later analysis reportedly found that, within productive TCRs, an Asian-associated ancestry cluster had fewer N-insertions than the mean observed across the approximately 600 donors. TCR beta V- and J-gene trimming was later associated with a missense DCLRE1C variant.

Points on this clone: The antigen remains undetermined.

This CDR3 is built from 15 residues. Germline-derived CDR1 and CDR2 are MNHEY and SVGAGI. Trimming pared 2 bases from V and 9 bases from J, leaving 17 bases between. The PCR had 60 Vbeta and 13 Jbeta primers. This table comes from immunoSEQ multiplex PCR, and its TCRdb copy is limited to in-frame clones, with some not included. The sample lists some 200,000 clones, roughly 80% occurring once. V and J are TRBV6-5 and TRBJ2-1, with D possibly being TRBD2 (6 bases). The sequencing input was PBMCs. This clonotype was obtained from a man over 45 in good health and CMV-seronegative. The chain's CDR3 is CASSYGPGESGEQFF. For the CDR3, the DNA is TGTGCCAGCAGTTACGGGCCGGGGGAGTCTGGTGAGCAGTTCTTC.